This TCR beta chain was found in a study of tumor and adjacent non-tumor tissue in lung cancer (dated by TCRdb to about 2018). Concerning the study at large: Of the cohort, some 12 patients had adenocarcinoma, 2 had squamous cell carcinoma and 1 had small cell lung cancer. The approximately 15 enrolled patients, of whom approximately 10 were men and 5 were women, were aged 31 to 76 years and were diagnosed with TNM stage I to III disease. Sequencing generated a total of more than 100 million productive TCRbeta reads, averaging about 4 million reads per sample. The study compared bulk TCRbeta repertoires between lung tumor tissue and matched distant non-tumor lung tissue from more than twelve lung cancer patients. For each patient, one tumor sample and one normal lung sample were taken, giving thirty paired specimens that underwent TCRbeta CDR3 sequencing.

Libraries were made using multiplex PCR. The listed sequencing device is Illumina HiSeq 2500. Following protocols modified from ARM-PCR, the researchers constructed TCRbeta libraries through three rounds of nested PCR with primers (Table S4). Before sequencing, PCR products in the 200-500 bp range were cut out of the gel and cleaned up using the QIAquick gel extraction kit. Turning to the authors' computational methods: Trimmomatic was used to clean the reads, FLASH merged the cleaned reads into complete CDR3 sequences, and MiTCR assigned the sequences to V(D)J germline segments. VDJtools was used to compute clonal diversity as the inverse Simpson's index. In-frame sequences lacking a premature stop codon were counted as productive reads. TCRdb reanalyzed the raw reads on its own, using fastp at Q25 for trimming and MiXCR for clone calling, and kept in-frame beta chains. Rows with a matching CDR3 protein are joined into one entry that keeps the most common DNA and genes. The authors' filters were not applied to this entry. The table for this sample lists some 100,000 distinct CDR3 sequences; 65% of them were counted only once. The ten top clones hold less than 20% of the sample.

The germline V gene gives CDR1 as MRHNA and CDR2 as SNTAGT. Relative to germline, V is 6 bases shorter and J is 4 bases shorter, with 15 bases between their ends. The CDR3 holds 15 amino acids from the cysteine to the phenylalanine. Only the CDR3 part of the read is kept: 45 bases, read in frame from the first base. Results and caveats for the whole study, not just this receptor: The cohort had only 15 or so patients, and the authors noted that larger samples and more detailed clinical data are needed. Because peripheral blood was not sequenced, blood TCRbeta repertoires in the lung cancer patients of the study were not examined. Neither the sequencing platform nor unique molecular identifiers are mentioned in the methods. TCR diversity was significantly higher in younger patients, and higher tumor TCR diversity was associated with shorter overall and disease-free survival. Tumor tissue showed significantly greater TCR diversity (inverse Simpson) than normal lung tissue (about 400 vs 180, P = 0.0075, Mann-Whitney U test). In normal lung, the top 100 clones accounted for a significantly larger cumulative share of the repertoire than in tumor tissue.

RNA was extracted from bulk unsorted tissue and checked for quality with a NanoDrop ND-1000 and an Agilent 2100. For the normal lung samples, distant non-tumor tissue was collected more than 3 cm away from the tumor edge. All donors had newly diagnosed lung cancer, had not received prior chemotherapy, and were admitted for thoracic surgery in China between August and November 2014. Anyone who had undergone radiotherapy or chemotherapy before, or who had another cancer at the same time, was left out of the study. Surgical tissue pieces of about 1-2.1 cm3 were preserved in RNAlater solution and were kept at -80 degrees C until use. Notes on this clonotype: Its antigen specificity is not known. There are no base qualities to consult, and no much larger clone falls within one base.

The chain uses TRBV6-4 and TRBJ2-2; the D gene is perhaps TRBD1, from 6 matching bases. The receptor was isolated from a man in his thirties or forties with non-small cell lung cancer. The sequencing sample was made of distant non-tumor lung tissue. The CDR3 protein: CASRKGLGATGELFF. In nucleotide form, the sequence is TGTGCCAGCAGGAAGGGATTGGGGGCCACCGGGGAGCTGTTTTTT.